The 32 T cell receptor beta chains reported below all come from one sample, sequenced in a study of T cell clonotyping in hematopoietic cell transplantation. Time point in this sample: recipient sample about 28 days before transplant, after cytoreduction. Data came from immunoSEQ multiplex PCR; TCRdb stores just in-frame clones and leaves some out. Of tens of thousands of clones listed, 90% to 97% are singletons. Sequencing used peripheral blood mononuclear cells, obtained before stem cell transplant. The receptors here all came from a woman aged 45 to 65 with acute myeloid leukemia. Some clones in this sample may be carry-over from other donors' samples.

The gene calls are TRBV19 and TRBJ2-7; 9 bases align to TRBD1. The CDR3 spans 13 residues. V lost 5 bases, J lost 7 bases, and 6 bases stayed unmatched. CDR1 LNHDA and CDR2 SQIVND come from the germline V gene (reference sequence). CDR3 in amino acids: CASSRTGEYEQYF. The CDR3 DNA sequence: TGTGCCAGTAGTCGGACAGGGGAGTATGAGCAGTACTTC.

CDR3 protein: CASSLKPSGTDTQYF. In DNA form, the CDR3 reads TGTGCCAGCAGCTTAAAGCCCTCCGGGACAGATACGCAGTATTTT. The rearrangement links TRBV7-3 to TRBJ2-3, with D uncertain. The CDR3 is 15 amino acids. Trimming left V 1 base short and J 3 bases short, with 11 bases between. Per the germline V gene, CDR1 is SGHTA and CDR2 is FQGTGA.

V is TRBV7-9 and J is TRBJ1-2, with TRBD1 as a possible D gene (5 bases). Trimming shortened V by 5 bases and J by 7 bases, and 17 bases separated the two germline ends. Germline values: CDR1 SEHNR, CDR2 FQNEAQ (reference sequence). The CDR3 is 14 amino acids. The CDR3 here is CASSETRGRGGYTF. The CDR3 region has the DNA TGTGCCAGCAGCGAGACCCGGGGGAGGGGTGGCTACACCTTC.

The chain combines TRBV9 with TRBJ2-2; TRBD1 aligns across 8 bases. Per germline, CDR1 SGDLS and CDR2 YYNGEE. This CDR3 spans 19 amino acids. V shed 0 bases, J shed 5 bases, and the junction held 15 bases outside the gene matches. Here the CDR3 DNA reads TGTGCCAGCAGCGTAGCGAGTAGGATGGGGCAGGGGGCAACCGGGGAGCTGTTTTTT. Its translation is CASSVASRMGQGATGELFF. Combining the CDR3 with reference TRBV9 and TRBJ2-2 gives the whole variable domain DSGVTQTPKHLITATGQRVTLRCSPRSGDLSVYWYQQSLDQGLQFLIQYYNGEERAKGNILERFSAQQFPDLHSELNLSSLELGDSALYFCASSVASRMGQGATGELFFGEGSRLTVL.

J is TRBJ2-7 and V is TRBV5-1, with D possibly being TRBD1 (5 bases). The V gene lost 0 bases and the J gene lost 5 bases, with 12 bases spanning the gap. Germline V gene data show CDR1 as SGHRS and CDR2 as YFSETQ. The CDR3 sequence is 14 residues long. DNA for the CDR3: TGCGCCAGCAGCTTGGGGGCAGGGTCCCACGAGCAGTACTTC. It yields the protein CASSLGAGSHEQYF.

CDR3 coding DNA: TGTGCCAGCGCACTAGTGGTCTACGAGCAGTACTTC. It specifies CASALVVYEQYF. The rearrangement uses TRBV6-1 and TRBJ2-7, with D maybe TRBD2 (5 bases). The CDR3 runs to 12 residues. The V end was cut by 8 bases, the J end by 3 bases, with 11 bases between. Germline V CDR1 and CDR2: MNHNS, SASEGT.

The chain carries TRBV7-9 and TRBJ2-3; D may match TRBD1 or TRBD2 (5 bases each). CDR3 length: 15 amino acids. V lost 5 bases and J 2 bases, leaving 14 bases between the germline ends. Germline V CDR1 and CDR2: SEHNR, FQNEAQ (reference sequence). The CDR3 coding sequence is TGTGCCAGCAGCCACGGGGACGGCAACACAGATACGCAGTATTTT. The encoded protein is CASSHGDGNTDTQYF. Full variable domain (rest looked up from reference TRBV7-9 and TRBJ2-3): DTGVSQNPRHKITKRGQNVTFRCDPISEHNRLYWYRQTLGQGPEFLTYFQNEAQLEKSRLLSDRFSAERPKGSFSTLEIQRTEQGDSAMYLCASSHGDGNTDTQYFGPGTRLTVL.

The chain uses TRBV6-5 and TRBJ2-3, with TRBD2 matching 9 bases. The junction had 1 base not matched to a gene; V was cut back by 2 bases and J by 4 bases. The CDR3 totals 14 residues. Germline CDR1 and CDR2: MNHEY and SVGAGI. For the CDR3, the DNA is TGTGCCAGCAGTTACCTAGCGGGGTCAGATACGCAGTATTTT. Residues: CASSYLAGSDTQYF.

The chain uses TRBV11-2 and TRBJ1-2; the D is unclear. Germline V gene lookup returns CDR1 SGHAT and CDR2 FQNNGV. The length of the CDR3 is 12 residues. Trimming cost V 3 bases and J 2 bases, with 4 bases left between them. The CDR3 region is CASSFRNYGYTF. The CDR3 DNA follows: TGTGCCAGCAGCTTCCGCAACTATGGCTACACCTTC.

The chain recombines TRBV18 with TRBJ2-3; D might be TRBD1 (5 bases). V lost 6 bases, J lost 6 bases, and 10 bases lay in between. Germline V lookup: CDR1 KGHSH, CDR2 LQKENI. The CDR3 is 12 amino acids. CDR3 sequence (DNA): TGTGCCAGCTCGAAAACAGGCGATACGCAGTATTTT. Encoded protein: CASSKTGDTQYF.

This clone was seen only once. Additional DNA sequences in this sample encode the identical CDR3. The chain combines TRBV30 with TRBJ1-3; D is ambiguous. This CDR3 comprises 11 residues. Per germline, CDR1 GTSNPN and CDR2 SVGIG (reference sequence). V was trimmed by 3 bases and J by 0 bases, leaving 0 bases between them. CDR3 loop: CAWSSGNTIYF. For the CDR3, the DNA is TGTGCCTGGAGCTCTGGAAACACCATATATTTT.

The chain joins TRBV2 to TRBJ2-5, with 13 bases lining up with TRBD2. The CDR3 contains 15 residues. CDR1 is SNHLY and CDR2 is FYNNEI in the germline V gene. V was pared by 7 bases and J by 5 bases, with 7 bases of the junction left unmatched. CDR3 nucleotide sequence: TGTGCCAGCAATCGACTAGCGGGGGGCGGGGAGACCCAGTACTTC. Its translation is CASNRLAGGGETQYF. Full variable domain (remainder filled in from reference TRBV2 and TRBJ2-5): EPEVTQTPSHQVTQMGQEVILRCVPISNHLYFYWYRQILGQKVEFLVSFYNNEISEKSEIFDDQFSVERPDGSNFTLKIRSTKLEDSAMYFCASNRLAGGGETQYFGPGTRLLVL.

In its sample, this clone was seen once. This sequence joins TRBV27 and TRBJ1-1, with TRBD1 identical over 11 bases. This CDR3 region has 14 residues. The germline CDR1 and CDR2 sequences are MNHEY and SMNVEV (reference sequence). The trim removed 6 bases at V and 5 bases at J, leaving 5 bases unmatched. CDR3 sequence: CASSYRDRGTEAFF. The CDR3 region has the DNA TGTGCCAGCAGCTACCGGGACAGGGGGACTGAAGCTTTCTTT.

The CDR3 is CASSIDWSGGVNQPQHF. CDR3 nucleotide sequence: TGTGCCAGTAGTATAGATTGGTCAGGGGGGGTCAATCAGCCCCAGCATTTT. The rearrangement links TRBV19 to TRBJ1-5, with TRBD1 identical over 7 bases. In germline, CDR1 is LNHDA, CDR2 SQIVND (reference sequence). The trim removed 0 bases at V and 3 bases at J, leaving 8 bases unmatched. The CDR3 extends over 17 amino acids.

The chain uses TRBV7-3 and TRBJ1-1; 7 bases agree with TRBD1. The V gene's germline CDR1 is SGHTA and CDR2 FQGTGA. This CDR3 is 14 amino acids long. The V gene end was trimmed by 1 base and the J gene end by 4 bases; junction bases not matched to a gene: 3. CDR3 in amino acids: CASSLIAGGTEAFF. CDR3 sequence (DNA): TGTGCCAGCAGCTTAATCGCAGGGGGCACTGAAGCTTTCTTT.

The CDR3 nucleotides read TGTGCCAGCAGCGCCGGGACAGGGGGCCCCTACGAGCAGTACTTC. It translates to CASSAGTGGPYEQYF. The rearrangement joins TRBV9 to TRBJ2-7; 12 bases map to TRBD1. Germline-derived CDR1 and CDR2 are SGDLS and YYNGEE. The CDR3 consists of 15 residues. V was pared by 3 bases and J by 2 bases, with 3 bases of the junction left unmatched.

The chain joins TRBV2 to TRBJ2-3, with TRBD2 identical over 8 bases. Germline-derived CDR1 and CDR2 are SNHLY and FYNNEI. The V gene end was trimmed by 4 bases and the J gene end by 2 bases; junction bases not matched to a gene: 8. This CDR3 is 16 amino acids long. Here the CDR3 DNA reads TGTGCCAGCAGTGCCCGACTAGCGAGGAACACAGATACGCAGTATTTT. Amino acid sequence: CASSARLARNTDTQYF. Supplemented by reference TRBV2 and TRBJ2-3, the full variable domain reads EPEVTQTPSHQVTQMGQEVILRCVPISNHLYFYWYRQILGQKVEFLVSFYNNEISEKSEIFDDQFSVERPDGSNFTLKIRSTKLEDSAMYFCASSARLARNTDTQYFGPGTRLTVL.

The rearrangement uses TRBV6-5 and TRBJ1-4, with D maybe TRBD1 (5 bases). The CDR3 length is 14 residues. Trimming pared 3 bases from V and 6 bases from J, leaving 11 bases between. Germline V lookup: CDR1 MNHEY, CDR2 SVGAGI. Here the CDR3 reads CASSYVGGDEKLFF. CDR3 DNA sequence: TGTGCCAGCAGTTATGTGGGGGGAGATGAAAAACTGTTTTTT.

This chain links TRBV5-1 with TRBJ2-2; 9 nucleotides match TRBD1. The trim removed 4 bases at V and 1 base at J, leaving 5 bases unmatched. The CDR3 totals 16 residues. Germline V gene sequence: CDR1 SGHRS, CDR2 YFSETQ. The CDR3 DNA is TGCGCCAGCAGCCCCCCGGGACAGGGGAACACCGGGGAGCTGTTTTTT. Translating gives CASSPPGQGNTGELFF.

About this clone: The sample carries other DNA sequences with the same CDR3. The rearrangement joins TRBV19 to TRBJ1-5; TRBD1 matches 9 bases. V was clipped by 5 bases and J by 2 bases; unmatched bases: 4. CDR1 LNHDA and CDR2 SQIVND come from the germline V gene (reference sequence). This CDR3 comprises 15 residues. The CDR3 spells CASSGGQGGNQPQHF. The CDR3 DNA reads as TGTGCCAGTAGTGGGGGACAGGGAGGCAATCAGCCCCAGCATTTT.

The rearrangement links TRBV29-1 to TRBJ2-3; 7 bases fit TRBD2. From germline, CDR1 is SQVTM and CDR2 ANQGSEA. Trimming cost V 6 bases and J 2 bases; bases outside gene matches: 8. The CDR3 is 14 amino acids. The CDR3 spells CSVSKRGNTDTQYF. The CDR3 DNA follows: TGCAGCGTCTCAAAGCGGGGCAACACAGATACGCAGTATTTT.

The V gene is TRBV2, the J gene TRBJ2-7; unclear D gene. Germline V gene lookup returns CDR1 SNHLY and CDR2 FYNNEI. The CDR3 runs 11 residues. The V end lost 5 bases, the J end lost 3 bases, and 5 bases lay between the germline ends. CDR3 bases: TGTGCCAGCAGTCCCTACTACGAGCAGTACTTC. Translated: CASSPYYEQYF.

This clone came up a few times. J is TRBJ2-2 and V is TRBV4-1; 9 nucleotides line up with TRBD1. Trimming cost V 4 bases and J 7 bases; bases outside gene matches: 7. This CDR3 has 15 residues. Germline V gene lookup returns CDR1 MGHRA and CDR2 YSYEKL. CDR3 residues: CASSLRDRADGELFF. As DNA, the CDR3 is TGCGCCAGCAGCCTCCGGGACAGGGCCGACGGGGAGCTGTTTTTT.

The DNA of the CDR3 is TGTGCCTGGAGTCGGTTTGGGGGACCTGAGTCCAACTATGGCTACACCTTC. This sequence encodes CAWSRFGGPESNYGYTF. V usage is TRBV30 and J usage is TRBJ1-2; possible D gene TRBD1, 5 bases. Trimming pared 2 bases from V and 2 bases from J, leaving 21 bases between. The CDR3 consists of 17 residues. Germline V CDR1 and CDR2: GTSNPN, SVGIG (reference sequence).

The V and J genes are TRBV6-1 and TRBJ2-1; TRBD1 or TRBD2 may be the D gene (5 bases each). The V end was cut by 8 bases, the J end by 10 bases, with 24 bases between. CDR3 size: 15 residues. Per the germline V gene, CDR1 is MNHNS and CDR2 is SASEGT. The CDR3 here is CASSSGTRTSVEQFF. The CDR3 bases are TGTGCCAGCTCCTCCGGGACCAGAACTTCGGTAGAGCAGTTCTTC.

The V call is TRBV27, the J call TRBJ2-5, with 7 bases lining up with TRBD1. V lost 7 bases, J lost 2 bases, and 7 bases stayed unmatched. CDR3 size: 14 residues. The germline gives CDR1 MNHEY, CDR2 SMNVEV (reference sequence). CDR3 sequence (DNA): TGTGCCAGCACGACGTTGGACAGGCAAGAGACCCAGTACTTC. Protein sequence: CASTTLDRQETQYF.

The chain couples TRBV4-1 to TRBJ1-5, with D hard to call. The CDR3 is 13 amino acids. Looked up from germline, CDR1 is MGHRA and CDR2 is YSYEKL. V lost 0 bases to trimming and J lost 7 bases, with 7 bases between them. CDR3 bases: TGCGCCAGCAGCCAAGAGTCGAGGCAGCCCCAGCATTTT. It is translated as CASSQESRQPQHF.

The V and J genes are TRBV10-3 and TRBJ2-3; tentatively, D is TRBD1 (5 bases). The V gene lost 4 bases and the J gene lost 2 bases, with 13 bases spanning the gap. The CDR3 covers 15 residues. Germline assignment: CDR1 ENHRY and CDR2 SYGVKD. The CDR3 sequence: CAISGREGDTDTQYF. CDR3 coding DNA: TGTGCCATCAGTGGCAGGGAAGGGGACACAGATACGCAGTATTTT.

The chain uses TRBV27 and TRBJ1-2, with D possibly matching TRBD1 (6 bases). V was pared by 4 bases and J by 6 bases, with 9 bases between. The CDR3 totals 12 residues. In germline, CDR1 is MNHEY, CDR2 SMNVEV (reference sequence). This chain's CDR3 is CASSSRGHGYTF. The CDR3 DNA reads TGTGCCAGCAGTTCCAGGGGACATGGCTACACCTTC.

The CDR3 DNA sequence: TGTGCCAGCAGTTACTCGCGGACTAGCGTTGGGACCCAGTACTTC. Translation gives CASSYSRTSVGTQYF. The chain recombines TRBV6-5 with TRBJ2-5, with 9 bases that match TRBD2. The V and J ends lost 0 bases and 7 bases, in that order; junction bases with no gene match: 6. CDR1 and CDR2 (germline): MNHEY, SVGAGI. There are 15 residues in the CDR3.

The V and J genes are TRBV29-1 and TRBJ1-5; D is undetermined. This CDR3 has 13 amino acids. CDR1 and CDR2 (germline): SQVTM, ANQGSEA. The germline V and J ends were trimmed by 4 bases and 4 bases, with 11 bases remaining between them. The CDR3 nucleotides are TGCAGCGTTGGATGGCAAGAGAATCAGCCCCAGCATTTT. It yields the protein CSVGWQENQPQHF.

The J gene is TRBJ2-2, the V gene TRBV4-1; D ambiguous. The CDR3 is 14 residues long. Germline V gene sequence: CDR1 MGHRA, CDR2 YSYEKL. V lost 1 base and J 7 bases, leaving 10 bases between the germline ends. The CDR3 loop reads CASSQAGRGGELFF. CDR3 nucleotide sequence: TGCGCCAGCAGCCAAGCCGGCCGCGGCGGGGAGCTGTTTTTT.